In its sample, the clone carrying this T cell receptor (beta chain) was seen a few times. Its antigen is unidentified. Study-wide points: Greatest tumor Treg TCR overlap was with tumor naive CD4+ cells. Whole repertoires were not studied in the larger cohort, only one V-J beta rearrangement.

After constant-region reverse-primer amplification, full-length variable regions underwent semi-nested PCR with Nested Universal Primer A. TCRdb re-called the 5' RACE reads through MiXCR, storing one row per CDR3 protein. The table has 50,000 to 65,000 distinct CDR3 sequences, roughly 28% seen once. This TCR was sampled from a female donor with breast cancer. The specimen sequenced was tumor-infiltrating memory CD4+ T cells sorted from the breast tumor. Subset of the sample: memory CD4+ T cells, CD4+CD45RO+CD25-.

CDR3 loop: CASSFLSSYGYTF. CDR3 nucleotides: TGTGCCAGCAGCTTCCTCTCGAGCTATGGCTACACCTTC. The rearrangement links TRBV7-2 to TRBJ1-2; D gene uncertain. The V end was cut by 3 bases, the J end by 4 bases, with 9 bases between. CDR3 length: 13 residues. Germline CDR1 is SGHTA and CDR2 is FQGNSA.